The clone carrying this TCR beta chain was detected many times. These data come from a study of T-cell reconstitution after alpha-beta-depleted transplantation in children. Unique molecular identifiers featured in how the TCRbeta library was prepared. TCRdb ran MiXCR on the PCR reads and lists one entry per CDR3 protein. Of about 200,000 distinct CDR3 sequences listed, 13% to 15% are singletons. The V gene end was trimmed by 5 bases and the J gene end by 2 bases; junction bases not matched to a gene: 13. The CDR3 runs to 19 residues. Sample: PBMCs from the stem cell graft donor, taken from the stem cell graft. This TCR was recovered from a human donor who donated a stem cell graft to a child with acute lymphoblastic leukemia. The J gene is TRBJ2-7, the V gene TRBV12-3 or TRBV12-4; 15 bases fit TRBD2. The CDR3 reads CASSVGLAGGQHGTYEQYF. The CDR3 DNA follows: TGTGCCAGCAGTGTGGGACTAGCGGGAGGTCAACACGGGACCTACGAGCAGTACTTC.